This T cell receptor beta chain was captured in a study of PD-L1 blockade in urothelial cancer. Study-level background: Reported median T cell count for blood samples was over 110,000.

The assay was immunoSEQ multiplex PCR, and TCRdb's table has in-frame clones only and misses some. The profile shows about 80,000 clones, about 85% of them singletons. This clone has only one observation. Other DNA sequences within the sample encode an identical CDR3. The trim removed 0 bases at V and 3 bases at J, leaving 2 bases unmatched. The CDR3 runs to 16 residues. Germline V gives CDR1 SGHRS, CDR2 YFSETQ. This TCR came from a woman in her seventies with urothelial cancer. The sequencing here drew on PBMCs, taken around atezolizumab (anti-PD-L1) treatment. The rearrangement uses TRBV5-1 and TRBJ2-1; 11 nucleotides match TRBD2. The CDR3 spells CASSLGGTSGYNEQFF. Here the CDR3 DNA reads TGCGCCAGCAGCTTGGGCGGGACTAGCGGCTACAATGAGCAGTTCTTC.